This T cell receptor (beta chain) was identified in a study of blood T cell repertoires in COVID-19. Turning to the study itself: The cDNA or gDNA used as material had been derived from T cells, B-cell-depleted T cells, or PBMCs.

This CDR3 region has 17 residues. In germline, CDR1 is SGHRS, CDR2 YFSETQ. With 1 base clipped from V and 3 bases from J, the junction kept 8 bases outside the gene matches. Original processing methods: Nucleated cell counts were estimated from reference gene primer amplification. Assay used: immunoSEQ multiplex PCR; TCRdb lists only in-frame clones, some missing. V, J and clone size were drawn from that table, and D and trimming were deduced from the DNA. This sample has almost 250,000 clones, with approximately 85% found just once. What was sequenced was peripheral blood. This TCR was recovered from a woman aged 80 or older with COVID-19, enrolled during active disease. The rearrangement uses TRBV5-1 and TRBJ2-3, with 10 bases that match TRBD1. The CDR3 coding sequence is TGCGCCAGCAGCTTGCAGGGACAGGGGACCGGGACAGATACGCAGTATTTT. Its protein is CASSLQGQGTGTDTQYF.